A selection of T cell receptor beta chains follows, all from one sample in a study of T-cell reconstitution after alpha-beta-depleted transplantation in children. TCRdb re-analysed the PCR reads in MiXCR, keeping a single row per CDR3 protein. This table has 440,000 or so distinct CDR3 sequences, about 11% appearing once. Material: PBMCs from the stem cell graft donor, obtained from the stem cell graft. These receptors were taken from a human donor who donated a stem cell graft to a child with acute myeloid leukemia. Both conserved end residues are part of each CDR3. The order of the fields is D gene, J gene, clone size, V gene, CDR3 DNA, CDR3 protein. D genes are given only for firm matches. Some rows have no size entry. The others give once, few or many, or a class for an expanded clone.

D: .; J: TRBJ2-5; size: many; V: TRBV5-1; DNA: TGCGCCAGCAGCTTGGATATTGGCGCCTCGGGGGAGACCCAGTACTTC; CDR3: CASSLDIGASGETQYF
D: TRBD2; J: TRBJ2-1; size: .; V: TRBV5-5; DNA: TGTGCCAGCAGCGGGCTAGCGGGAGGGCCGAGCGGCAATGAGCAGTTCTTC; CDR3: CASSGLAGGPSGNEQFF
D: .; J: TRBJ2-1; size: many; V: TRBV29-1; DNA: TGCAGCGCAGGGTTCAACAATGAGCAGTTCTTC; CDR3: CSAGFNNEQFF
D: .; J: TRBJ1-1; size: .; V: TRBV29-1; DNA: TGCAGCGGGCAGGACAGAGTGAACACTGAAGCTTTCTTT; CDR3: CSGQDRVNTEAFF
D: .; J: TRBJ1-1; size: .; V: TRBV6-5; DNA: TGTGCCAGCAGTTACTCGAAGCTGTCTTGGGACACTGAAGCTTTCTTT; CDR3: CASSYSKLSWDTEAFF
D: .; J: TRBJ1-1; size: few; V: TRBV5-1; DNA: TGCGCCAGCAGCTTGGACGGGAGTGAAGCTTTCTTT; CDR3: CASSLDGSEAFF
D: .; J: TRBJ2-2; size: few; V: TRBV6-2/TRBV6-3; DNA: TGTGCCAGCCATGAGATCGCCGGGGAGCTGTTTTTT; CDR3: CASHEIAGELFF
D: TRBD2; J: TRBJ2-5; size: .; V: TRBV20-1; DNA: TGCAGTGCTAGAGATAGAAGGACTAGCGGTTATCAAGAGACCCAGTACTTC; CDR3: CSARDRRTSGYQETQYF
D: .; J: TRBJ2-1; size: few; V: TRBV7-2; DNA: TGTGCCAGCAGCTTAGTCTACAATGAGCAGTTCTTC; CDR3: CASSLVYNEQFF
D: TRBD1; J: TRBJ2-5; size: many; V: TRBV12-3/TRBV12-4; DNA: TGTGCCAGCAGCCACGGGACAGGAGAGACCCAGTACTTC; CDR3: CASSHGTGETQYF
D: TRBD2; J: TRBJ2-5; size: few; V: TRBV5-1; DNA: TGCGCCAGCAGTAATAGCGGGGGACTCCAAGAGACCCAGTACTTC; CDR3: CASSNSGGLQETQYF
D: TRBD1; J: TRBJ2-2; size: few; V: TRBV18; DNA: TGTGCCAGCTCGACGGACAGGAAGAACACCGGGGAGCTGTTTTTT; CDR3: CASSTDRKNTGELFF
D: .; J: TRBJ2-5; size: many; V: TRBV15; DNA: TGTGCCACCAGCAGAGAGGGCCAGGGCCAAGAGACCCAGTACTTC; CDR3: CATSREGQGQETQYF
D: .; J: TRBJ2-6; size: .; V: TRBV19; DNA: TGTGCCAGTAGTTCGACGACAGGCTCAACTTTATCTGGGGCCAACGTCCTGACTTTC; CDR3: CASSSTTGSTLSGANVLTF
D: TRBD1; J: TRBJ2-1; size: many; V: TRBV20-1; DNA: TGCAGTGCTAGGTCCACAGGGGGTCGTAGCAATGAGCAGTTCTTC; CDR3: CSARSTGGRSNEQFF
D: .; J: TRBJ2-1; size: many; V: TRBV27; DNA: TGTGCCAGCAGTCCGACCTTGGGGGGTGAGCAGTTCTTC; CDR3: CASSPTLGGEQFF
D: TRBD1; J: TRBJ2-7; size: few; V: TRBV15; DNA: TGTGCCACCAGCAGGGATCCGGGACAGGGTTCCCACGAGCAGTACTTC; CDR3: CATSRDPGQGSHEQYF
D: .; J: TRBJ2-3; size: many; V: TRBV6-1; DNA: TGTGCCAGCAGTCCTGCGGGTGCCACAGATACGCAGTATTTT; CDR3: CASSPAGATDTQYF
D: TRBD2; J: TRBJ2-7; size: .; V: TRBV7-9; DNA: TGTGCCAGCAGCTTAGTGTCTAGCGGGAGCTACTACGAGCAGTACTTC; CDR3: CASSLVSSGSYYEQYF
D: TRBD1; J: TRBJ1-5; size: .; V: TRBV4-2; DNA: TGTGCCAGCAGCCAAGATGAGGGGGCTAGCAATCAGCCCCAGCATTTT; CDR3: CASSQDEGASNQPQHF
D: TRBD1; J: TRBJ1-1; size: .; V: TRBV12-3/TRBV12-4; DNA: TGTGCCAGCACCGGAACGACAGGGGCTGCAGCTTTCTTT; CDR3: CASTGTTGAAAFF
D: .; J: TRBJ1-4; size: .; V: TRBV28; DNA: TGTGCCAGCAGTCCCGGACACATACTGTTTTTT; CDR3: CASSPGHILFF
D: TRBD2; J: TRBJ2-5; size: .; V: TRBV7-9; DNA: TGTGCCAGCAGCTCGCCGACTAGCGGGGGCCCCCAAGAGACCCAGTACTTC; CDR3: CASSSPTSGGPQETQYF
D: .; J: TRBJ2-3; size: .; V: TRBV20-1; DNA: TGCAGTGCTAGGCCCGTCTCCACAGATACGCAGTATTTT; CDR3: CSARPVSTDTQYF
D: .; J: TRBJ2-5; size: few; V: TRBV27; DNA: TGTGCCAGCAGTTCGTTGGGCGGTTCAGGGTTGAAGACCCAGTACTTC; CDR3: CASSSLGGSGLKTQYF
D: .; J: TRBJ2-3; size: few; V: TRBV6-2/TRBV6-3; DNA: TGTGCCAGTTACGGGTGGGCAGATACGCAGTATTTT; CDR3: CASYGWADTQYF
D: TRBD1; J: TRBJ2-5; size: .; V: TRBV5-4; DNA: TGTGCCAGCAGCCCAAACAGGGGAATCGGCGAGACCCAGTACTTC; CDR3: CASSPNRGIGETQYF
D: TRBD2; J: TRBJ2-7; size: .; V: TRBV20-1; DNA: TGCAGTGCCCTACCGGGCGGGGGTTTAAGAAGAGAGCAGTACTTC; CDR3: CSALPGGGLRREQYF
D: TRBD2; J: TRBJ2-1; size: many; V: TRBV10-3; DNA: TGTGCCTCCCGGGAGGGACTAGCGGCAAATGAGCAGTTCTTC; CDR3: CASREGLAANEQFF
D: .; J: TRBJ1-1; size: many; V: TRBV29-1; DNA: TGCAGCGTTGATATTATTGATGAAGCTTTCTTT; CDR3: CSVDIIDEAFF
D: .; J: TRBJ1-2; size: few; V: TRBV7-2; DNA: TGTGCCAGCAGCTTAGAAGGTTGGGGCTACACCTTC; CDR3: CASSLEGWGYTF
D: TRBD2; J: TRBJ2-4; size: .; V: TRBV20-1; DNA: TGCAGTGCTAGAAATCAGCGGGAAAGGGGACTAGCCAAAAACATTCAGTACTTC; CDR3: CSARNQRERGLAKNIQYF
D: .; J: TRBJ1-1; size: many; V: TRBV29-1; DNA: TGCAGCGGAAAACAGGGAGTCGTCACTGAAGCTTTCTTT; CDR3: CSGKQGVVTEAFF
D: TRBD1; J: TRBJ1-5; size: few; V: TRBV5-1; DNA: TGCGCCAGCACTCTAGGACAGGGTGATCAGCCCCAGCATTTT; CDR3: CASTLGQGDQPQHF
D: .; J: TRBJ2-6; size: few; V: TRBV12-3/TRBV12-4; DNA: TGTGCCAGCAGTTTAGCTCTGGGGGGCTCCGGGGCCAACGTCCTGACTTTC; CDR3: CASSLALGGSGANVLTF
D: TRBD2; J: TRBJ2-3; size: few; V: TRBV20-1; DNA: TGCAGTGCTAGCCTAGCGGGGTTGTTCACAGATACGCAGTATTTT; CDR3: CSASLAGLFTDTQYF
D: TRBD2; J: TRBJ2-1; size: .; V: TRBV3-1; DNA: TGTGCCAGCAGCCAAACCCCACTAGCGGGAGAATATGAGCAGTTCTTC; CDR3: CASSQTPLAGEYEQFF
D: .; J: TRBJ1-4; size: many; V: TRBV5-1; DNA: TGCGCCAGCAGCTTGATGGGGGAGACTAATGAAAAACTGTTTTTT; CDR3: CASSLMGETNEKLFF
D: TRBD2; J: TRBJ2-1; size: many; V: TRBV5-5; DNA: TGTGCCAGCAGCTTGGACGGGACTAGCCTCAATGAGCAGTTCTTC; CDR3: CASSLDGTSLNEQFF
D: .; J: TRBJ2-1; size: many; V: TRBV29-1; DNA: TGCAGCGTTGAGGGGGCCGATTACAATGAGCAGTTCTTC; CDR3: CSVEGADYNEQFF
D: TRBD1; J: TRBJ2-3; size: many; V: TRBV7-9; DNA: TGTGCCAGCAGCCGGACAGGGGGTCGCACAGATACGCAGTATTTT; CDR3: CASSRTGGRTDTQYF
D: .; J: TRBJ2-5; size: few; V: TRBV7-2; DNA: TGTGCCAGCAGCTCGTCCGGGAGATGGGAGACCCAGTACTTC; CDR3: CASSSSGRWETQYF
D: .; J: TRBJ2-7; size: many; V: TRBV4-3; DNA: TGCGCCAGCAGCCCAGAGGTCGGCTCCTACGAGCAGTACTTC; CDR3: CASSPEVGSYEQYF
D: .; J: TRBJ1-1; size: .; V: TRBV25-1; DNA: TGTGCCAGCAGTGATAGTGCCAGAGGTTTCTTT; CDR3: CASSDSARGFF
D: TRBD1; J: TRBJ1-4; size: .; V: TRBV6-1; DNA: TGTGCCAGCAGCCACAACAGGGGTCCCAATGAACAACTGTTTTTT; CDR3: CASSHNRGPNEQLFF
D: .; J: TRBJ2-2; size: .; V: TRBV15; DNA: TGTGCCACCTCAAAGGCAGGGGCGCGTACCGGGGAGCTGTTTTTT; CDR3: CATSKAGARTGELFF
D: TRBD1; J: TRBJ1-5; size: many; V: TRBV30; DNA: TGTGCCTGGGCACCGGGACAGGGCAAAGGCAATCAGCCCCAGCATTTT; CDR3: CAWAPGQGKGNQPQHF
D: .; J: TRBJ1-1; size: few; V: TRBV5-1; DNA: TGCGCCAGCAGCTTTAGGGGGAGTATGCTGGACACTGAAGCTTTCTTT; CDR3: CASSFRGSMLDTEAFF
D: .; J: TRBJ1-1; size: .; V: TRBV10-3; DNA: TGTGCCATCAGAACACGGGGGGCTTCGGAAACTGAAGCTTTCTTT; CDR3: CAIRTRGASETEAFF
D: TRBD2; J: TRBJ2-1; size: .; V: TRBV27; DNA: TGTGCCAGCAGTTTATGGCTAGCGGGAGATAATGAGCAGTTCTTC; CDR3: CASSLWLAGDNEQFF